This T cell receptor beta chain was retrieved from a study of T cells in Graves' hyperthyroidism and ophthalmopathy. It was RNA transcripts that yielded the amplified TCR beta CDR3 regions. Primed by the HTBI set, a first-round RT-PCR was run on the TCR CDR3. TCRdb reprocessed the multiplex PCR reads with MiXCR, giving one entry per CDR3 protein. In the table there are hundreds of thousands of distinct CDR3 sequences, 13% to 15% of which are singletons. The table lists this clonotype with a few counts. Trimming cost V 5 bases and J 6 bases; bases outside gene matches: 14. This CDR3 contains 17 residues. Germline V lookup: CDR1 LNHNV, CDR2 YYDKDF (reference sequence). Out of approximately 10 ml of fresh peripheral blood came the PBMCs.

The TCR was taken from a woman in her fifties or sixties with Graves' ophthalmopathy. Material: blood. The rearrangement uses TRBV15 and TRBJ2-1, with 9 bases lining up with TRBD2. CDR3 sequence (DNA): TGTGCCACCAGCGGACCCGGGGCGGGAGGGCCAGTCAATGAGCAGTTCTTC. Translation gives CATSGPGAGGPVNEQFF. Variable domain in full (rest from reference TRBV15 and TRBJ2-1): DAMVIQNPRYQVTQFGKPVTLSCSQTLNHNVMYWYQQKSSQAPKLLFHYYDKDFNNEADTPDNFQSRRPNTSFCFLDIRSPGLGDTAMYLCATSGPGAGGPVNEQFFGPGTRLTVL.